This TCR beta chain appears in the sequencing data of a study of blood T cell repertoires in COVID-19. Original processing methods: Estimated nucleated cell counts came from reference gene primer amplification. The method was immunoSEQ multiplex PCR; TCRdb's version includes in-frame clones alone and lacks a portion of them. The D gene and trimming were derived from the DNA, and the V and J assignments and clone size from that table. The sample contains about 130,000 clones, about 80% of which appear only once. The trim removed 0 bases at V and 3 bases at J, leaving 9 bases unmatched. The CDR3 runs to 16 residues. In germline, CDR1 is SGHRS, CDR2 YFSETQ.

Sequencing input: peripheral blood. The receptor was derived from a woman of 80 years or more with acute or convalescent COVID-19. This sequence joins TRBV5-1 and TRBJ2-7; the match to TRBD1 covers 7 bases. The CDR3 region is CASSLAGDSSFYEQYF. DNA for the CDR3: TGCGCCAGCAGCTTGGCCGGGGACAGCTCTTTCTACGAGCAGTACTTC.